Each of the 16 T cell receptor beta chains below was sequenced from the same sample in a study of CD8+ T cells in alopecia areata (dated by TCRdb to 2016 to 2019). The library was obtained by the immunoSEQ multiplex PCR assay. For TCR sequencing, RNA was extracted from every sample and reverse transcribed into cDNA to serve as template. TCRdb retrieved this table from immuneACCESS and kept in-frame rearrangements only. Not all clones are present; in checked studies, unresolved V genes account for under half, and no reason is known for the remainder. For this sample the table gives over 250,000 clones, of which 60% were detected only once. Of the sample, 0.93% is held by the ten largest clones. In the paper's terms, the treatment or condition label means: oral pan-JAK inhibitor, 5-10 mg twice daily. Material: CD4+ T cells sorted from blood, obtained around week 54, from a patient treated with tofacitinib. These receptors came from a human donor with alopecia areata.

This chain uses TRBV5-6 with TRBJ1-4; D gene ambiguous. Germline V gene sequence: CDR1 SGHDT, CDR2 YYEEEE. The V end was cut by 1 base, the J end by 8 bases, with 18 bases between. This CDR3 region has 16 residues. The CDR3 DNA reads TGTGCCAGCAGCTTGATGTGGTCTGTCTTGGGGGAAAAACTGTTTTTT. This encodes CASSLMWSVLGEKLFF.

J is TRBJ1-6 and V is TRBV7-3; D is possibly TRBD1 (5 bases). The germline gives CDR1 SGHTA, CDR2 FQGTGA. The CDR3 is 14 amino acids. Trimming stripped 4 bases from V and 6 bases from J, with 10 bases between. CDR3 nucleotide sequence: TGTGCCAGCAGCTCGGGACTATCTAATTCACCCCTCCACTTT. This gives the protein CASSSGLSNSPLHF.

CDR3 sequence (DNA): TGCGCCAGCATCGCCTTTGGGGCTGGTGAAAAACTGTTTTTT. Amino acids: CASIAFGAGEKLFF. V and J are TRBV23-1 and TRBJ1-4; D may be TRBD1 (5 bases). TRBV23-1 is marked as an open reading frame, function uncertain. Trimming shortened V by 7 bases and J by 7 bases, and 16 bases separated the two germline ends. The CDR3 sequence is 14 residues long.

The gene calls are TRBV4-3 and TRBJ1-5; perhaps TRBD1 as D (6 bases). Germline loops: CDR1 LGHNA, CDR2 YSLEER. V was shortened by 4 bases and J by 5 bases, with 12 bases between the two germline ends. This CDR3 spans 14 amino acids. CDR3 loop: CASSLTGRDQPQHF. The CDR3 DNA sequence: TGCGCCAGCAGCCTCACAGGGAGGGATCAGCCCCAGCATTTT.

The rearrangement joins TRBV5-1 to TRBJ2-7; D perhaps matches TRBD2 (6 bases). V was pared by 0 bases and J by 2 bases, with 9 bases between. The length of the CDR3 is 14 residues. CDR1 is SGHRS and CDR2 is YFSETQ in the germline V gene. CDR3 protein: CASSLDGEAYEQYF. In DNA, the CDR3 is TGCGCCAGCAGCTTGGACGGGGAGGCCTACGAGCAGTACTTC.

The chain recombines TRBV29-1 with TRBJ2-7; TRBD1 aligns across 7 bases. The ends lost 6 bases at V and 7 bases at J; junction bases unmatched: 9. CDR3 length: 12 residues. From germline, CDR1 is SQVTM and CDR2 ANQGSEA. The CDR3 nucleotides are TGCAGCGTGCGACAGGGTACCTTTGAGCAGTACTTC. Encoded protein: CSVRQGTFEQYF.

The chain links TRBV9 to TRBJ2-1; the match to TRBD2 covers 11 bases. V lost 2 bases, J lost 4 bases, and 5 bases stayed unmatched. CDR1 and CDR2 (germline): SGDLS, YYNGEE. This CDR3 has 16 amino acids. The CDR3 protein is CASSVPSSGGYNEQFF. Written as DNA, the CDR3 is TGTGCCAGCAGCGTCCCTTCTAGCGGGGGGTACAATGAGCAGTTCTTC. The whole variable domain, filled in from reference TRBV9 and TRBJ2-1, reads DSGVTQTPKHLITATGQRVTLRCSPRSGDLSVYWYQQSLDQGLQFLIQYYNGEERAKGNILERFSAQQFPDLHSELNLSSLELGDSALYFCASSVPSSGGYNEQFFGPGTRLTVL.

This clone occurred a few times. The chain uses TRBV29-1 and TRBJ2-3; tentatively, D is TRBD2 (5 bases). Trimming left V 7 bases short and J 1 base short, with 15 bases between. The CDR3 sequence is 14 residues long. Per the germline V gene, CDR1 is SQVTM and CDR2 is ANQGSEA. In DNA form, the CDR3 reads TGCAGCGGGACCGGGGTGACCGGCACAGATACGCAGTATTTT. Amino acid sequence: CSGTGVTGTDTQYF.

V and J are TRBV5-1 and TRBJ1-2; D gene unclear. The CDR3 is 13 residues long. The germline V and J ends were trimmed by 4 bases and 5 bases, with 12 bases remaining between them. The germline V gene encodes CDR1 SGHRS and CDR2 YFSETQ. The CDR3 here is CASSTGDRYGYTF. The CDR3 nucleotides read TGCGCCAGCAGCACCGGGGATCGATATGGCTACACCTTC.

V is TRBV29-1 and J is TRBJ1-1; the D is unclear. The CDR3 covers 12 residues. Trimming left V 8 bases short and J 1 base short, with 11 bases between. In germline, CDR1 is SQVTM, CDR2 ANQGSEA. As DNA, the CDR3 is TGCAGCCTGTCGGGTGGGAACACTGAAGCTTTCTTT. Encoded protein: CSLSGGNTEAFF.

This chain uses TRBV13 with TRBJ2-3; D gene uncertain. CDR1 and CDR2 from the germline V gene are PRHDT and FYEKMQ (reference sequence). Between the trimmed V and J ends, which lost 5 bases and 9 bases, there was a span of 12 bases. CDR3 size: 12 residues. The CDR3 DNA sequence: TGTGCCAGCAGCCAGACCCGGCCAACGCAGTATTTT. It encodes CASSQTRPTQYF.

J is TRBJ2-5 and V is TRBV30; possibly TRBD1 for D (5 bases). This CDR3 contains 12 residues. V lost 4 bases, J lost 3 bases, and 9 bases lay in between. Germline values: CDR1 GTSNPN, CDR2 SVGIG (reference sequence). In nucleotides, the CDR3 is TGTGCCTGGAATAGGGGCAAAGAGACCCAGTACTTC. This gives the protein CAWNRGKETQYF. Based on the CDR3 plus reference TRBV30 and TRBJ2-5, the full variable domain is SQTIHQWPATLVQPVGSPLSLECTVEGTSNPNLYWYRQAAGRGLQLLFYSVGIGQISSEVPQNLSASRPQDRQFILSSKKLLLSDSGFYLCAWNRGKETQYFGPGTRLLVL.

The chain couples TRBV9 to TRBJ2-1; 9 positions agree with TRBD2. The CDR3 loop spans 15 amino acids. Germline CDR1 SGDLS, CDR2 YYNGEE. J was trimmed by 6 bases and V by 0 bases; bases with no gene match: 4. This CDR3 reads CASSVVSGGPNEQFF. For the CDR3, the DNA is TGTGCCAGCAGCGTAGTGAGCGGGGGGCCCAATGAGCAGTTCTTC. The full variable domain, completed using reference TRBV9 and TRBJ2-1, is DSGVTQTPKHLITATGQRVTLRCSPRSGDLSVYWYQQSLDQGLQFLIQYYNGEERAKGNILERFSAQQFPDLHSELNLSSLELGDSALYFCASSVVSGGPNEQFFGPGTRLTVL.

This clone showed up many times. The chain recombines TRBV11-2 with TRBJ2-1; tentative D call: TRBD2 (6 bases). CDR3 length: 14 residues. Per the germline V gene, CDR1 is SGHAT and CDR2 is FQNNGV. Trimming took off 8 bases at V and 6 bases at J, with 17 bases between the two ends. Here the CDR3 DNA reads TGTGCCAGCGCAACCCTCCGGCGGGGCAATGAGCAGTTCTTC. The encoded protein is CASATLRRGNEQFF.

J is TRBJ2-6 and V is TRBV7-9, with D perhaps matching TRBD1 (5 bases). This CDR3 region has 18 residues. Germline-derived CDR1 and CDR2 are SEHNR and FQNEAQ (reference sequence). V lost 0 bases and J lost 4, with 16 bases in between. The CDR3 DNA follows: TGTGCCAGCAGCTTAGCGGCAGGGTCGGTCTTAGGGGCCAACGTCCTGACTTTC. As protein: CASSLAAGSVLGANVLTF.

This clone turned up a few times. The CDR3 reads CASSHYDQPQHF. CDR3 nucleotides: TGTGCCAGCAGCCATTACGATCAGCCCCAGCATTTT. The rearrangement joins TRBV6-5 to TRBJ1-5; D gene ambiguous. Germline CDR1 MNHEY, CDR2 SVGAGI. There are 12 residues in the CDR3. The germline V and J ends were trimmed by 6 bases and 5 bases, with 8 bases remaining between them.